Each of the 32 T cell receptor beta chains below was sequenced from the same sample in a study of cytomegalovirus exposure and HLA in healthy donors. Vbeta (60) and Jbeta (13) primers were used in the PCR. Data came from immunoSEQ multiplex PCR; TCRdb stores just in-frame clones and leaves some out. The sample lists more than 200,000 clones; 75% to 85% were seen once. The sequenced sample was PBMCs. The source of these receptors is a girl under 18 in good health and CMV-seronegative.

The chain carries TRBV28 and TRBJ2-5; D is possibly TRBD1 (5 bases). TRBJ2-7 explains the end of the DNA better; the J call may be wrong. The CDR3 is 12 residues long. Germline V gene data show CDR1 as MDHEN and CDR2 as SYDVKM. CDR3 protein: CASSPTVSEQYF. In DNA form, the CDR3 reads TGTGCCAGCAGTCCGACAGTCAGCGAGCAGTACTTC.

The genes are TRBV7-8 and TRBJ1-1, with a tentative D call TRBD1 (6 bases). The CDR3 consists of 19 residues. Trimming shortened V by 7 bases and J by 4 bases, and 31 bases separated the two germline ends. Germline V CDR1 and CDR2: SGHVS, FQNEAQ. This chain's CDR3 is CASTVPPRGAPGIRTEAFF. CDR3 nucleotides: TGTGCCAGCACCGTCCCCCCTCGGGGGGCCCCCGGGATCCGCACTGAAGCTTTCTTT.

This clone was seen only a few times. The gene calls are TRBV10-2 and TRBJ1-2; TRBD1 matches 9 bases. Trimming at V came to 5 bases and at J to 3 bases, leaving 7 bases not matched to a gene. From germline, CDR1 is WSHSY and CDR2 SAAADI. CDR3 size: 15 residues. The CDR3 region is CASSPGQGGHYGYTF. CDR3 nucleotide sequence: TGCGCCAGCAGTCCGGGACAGGGAGGACACTATGGCTACACCTTC.

The chain links TRBV7-9 to TRBJ2-7, with D hard to call. Trimming pared 1 base from V and 1 base from J, leaving 14 bases between. Germline V gene sequence: CDR1 SEHNR, CDR2 FQNEAQ (reference sequence). The CDR3 consists of 16 residues. The CDR3 DNA reads TGTGCCAGCAGCTTAGGTGTGACTTTCACATCCTACGAGCAGTACTTC. Its protein product is CASSLGVTFTSYEQYF.

The gene calls are TRBV6-5 and TRBJ1-5; D is undetermined. CDR1 MNHEY and CDR2 SVGAGI come from the germline V gene. The V gene lost 6 bases and the J gene lost 5 bases, with 5 bases spanning the gap. This CDR3 is 11 amino acids long. CDR3 DNA: TGTGCCAGCAGCCATGATCAGCCCCAGCATTTT. It is translated as CASSHDQPQHF.

The chain has TRBV7-9 and TRBJ1-2; a possible D gene is TRBD1 (5 bases). The V end was cut by 0 bases, the J end by 6 bases, with 14 bases between. The CDR3 spans 15 residues. The germline gives CDR1 SEHNR, CDR2 FQNEAQ (reference sequence). CDR3 loop: CASSLAARQGDGYTF. The CDR3 bases are TGTGCCAGCAGCTTAGCGGCCCGGCAGGGCGATGGCTACACCTTC. Supplemented by reference TRBV7-9 and TRBJ1-2, the full variable domain reads DTGVSQNPRHKITKRGQNVTFRCDPISEHNRLYWYRQTLGQGPEFLTYFQNEAQLEKSRLLSDRFSAERPKGSFSTLEIQRTEQGDSAMYLCASSLAARQGDGYTFGSGTRLTVV.

The rearrangement uses TRBV7-9 and TRBJ2-7; D unclear. The CDR3 sequence is 13 residues long. With 1 base removed from V and 3 bases from J, the gap between germline ends came to 7 bases. Germline assignment: CDR1 SEHNR and CDR2 FQNEAQ (reference sequence). CDR3 protein: CASSLDLDYEQYF. CDR3 in DNA: TGTGCCAGCAGCTTAGATCTAGACTACGAGCAGTACTTC.

The rearrangement links TRBV29-1 to TRBJ2-3; no clear D gene. CDR3 length: 18 amino acids. Germline CDR1 reads SQVTM; CDR2 reads ANQGSEA. Trimming removed 1 base from V and 0 bases from J, with 20 bases in between. CDR3 in amino acids: CSVEVSNYEVKSTDTQYF. For the CDR3, the DNA is TGCAGCGTTGAAGTTAGCAATTACGAGGTTAAGAGCACAGATACGCAGTATTTT.

The chain uses TRBV7-2 and TRBJ2-7; a weak D match, TRBD2 (5 bases). The CDR3 spans 12 residues. V lost 5 bases, J lost 3 bases, and 8 bases lay in between. The germline gives CDR1 SGHTA, CDR2 FQGNSA. CDR3 protein: CASSGGLYEQYF. For the CDR3, the DNA is TGTGCCAGCAGCGGCGGGCTCTACGAGCAGTACTTC.

This rearrangement joins TRBV2 to TRBJ2-1, with 7 bases lining up with TRBD1. The CDR3 runs 14 residues. Germline loops: CDR1 SNHLY, CDR2 FYNNEI. V lost 5 bases and J lost 5; bases outside the gene matches: 6. CDR3 sequence reads: CASSRGQVDNEQFF. The CDR3 bases are TGTGCCAGCAGTCGCGGACAGGTGGACAATGAGCAGTTCTTC.

The table lists this clone with a few counts. V usage is TRBV15 and J usage is TRBJ1-4; 9 bases match TRBD1. Germline trimming cut 5 bases from V and 8 bases from J; bases unmatched to any gene: 12. The CDR3 is made up of 16 amino acids. Germline assignment: CDR1 LNHNV and CDR2 YYDKDF (reference sequence). The CDR3 DNA is TGTGCCACCAGCCGCTCAATGACAGGGGGTAGGGAAAAACTGTTTTTT. Protein sequence: CATSRSMTGGREKLFF.

This sequence joins TRBV18 and TRBJ2-2, with D perhaps TRBD1 (5 bases). CDR1 is KGHSH, CDR2 LQKENI, per germline. The V gene lost 6 bases and the J gene lost 1 base, with 15 bases spanning the gap. There are 16 residues in the CDR3. Here the CDR3 DNA reads TGTGCCAGCTCTGCAAGGGGATTTGTGAACACCGGGGAGCTGTTTTTT. Its protein is CASSARGFVNTGELFF.

As to this clone: It may be a read error: a sequence one base away is much more abundant. This specimen includes other DNA sequences encoding the same CDR3. The chain is built from TRBV27 and TRBJ1-1; 7 bases align to TRBD1. V dropped 6 bases and J dropped 1; count of bases not matched to a gene: 5. Germline lookup yields CDR1 MNHEY and CDR2 SMNVEV (reference sequence). CDR3 size: 14 residues. CDR3 bases: TGTGCCAGCAGCTTACAGGGGAAGAACACTGAAGCTTTCTTT. Its translation: CASSLQGKNTEAFF.

The chain joins TRBV11-3 to TRBJ2-2, with 7 bases fitting TRBD1. This CDR3 spans 16 amino acids. In germline, CDR1 is SGHNT, CDR2 YENEEA. Trimming at V came to 5 bases and at J to 1 base, leaving 7 bases not matched to a gene. CDR3 in amino acids: CASSRDRVENTGELFF. For the CDR3, the DNA is TGTGCCAGCAGCCGTGACAGGGTCGAGAACACCGGGGAGCTGTTTTTT.

This clone turned up a few times. V usage is TRBV7-6 and J usage is TRBJ2-7; TRBD1 agrees at 9 bases. Looked up from germline, CDR1 is SGHVS and CDR2 is FNYEAQ. The trim removed 5 bases at V and 5 bases at J, leaving 10 bases unmatched. The CDR3 extends over 15 amino acids. CDR3 DNA sequence: TGTGCCAGCAGCCAAGCGGGACAGGGAAGGGACGAGCAGTACTTC. Protein product: CASSQAGQGRDEQYF.

V usage is TRBV7-9 and J usage is TRBJ1-5, with D hard to call. The CDR3 consists of 14 residues. Germline lookup yields CDR1 SEHNR and CDR2 FQNEAQ (reference sequence). Trimming took off 2 bases at V and 3 bases at J, with 8 bases between the two ends. The CDR3 is CASSLQASNQPQHF. The CDR3 bases are TGTGCCAGCAGCTTACAGGCCTCCAATCAGCCCCAGCATTTT.

The chain employs TRBV5-1 and TRBJ2-5, with D perhaps matching TRBD1 (7 bases). Germline V gene data show CDR1 as SGHRS and CDR2 as YFSETQ. Trimming cost V 2 bases and J 0 bases, with 17 bases left between them. The CDR3 consists of 17 residues. The CDR3 loop reads CASSLPNTGDYQETQYF. The CDR3 coding sequence is TGCGCCAGCAGCTTACCTAACACAGGGGACTACCAAGAGACCCAGTACTTC.

J is TRBJ2-7 and V is TRBV7-2; 10 bases map to TRBD2. CDR3 size: 14 residues. Germline loops: CDR1 SGHTA, CDR2 FQGNSA. V lost 5 bases, J lost 2 bases, and 3 bases stayed unmatched. CDR3 sequence (DNA): TGTGCCAGCAGCGGGACTAGCGTAACCTACGAGCAGTACTTC. Translation gives CASSGTSVTYEQYF.

This clone was seen a few times. This chain uses TRBV5-1 with TRBJ1-4; 9 bases align to TRBD1. Trimming at V came to 1 base and at J to 7 bases, leaving 2 bases not matched to a gene. This CDR3 comprises 14 residues. CDR1 and CDR2 from the germline V gene are SGHRS and YFSETQ. This CDR3 reads CASSLHRGPEKLFF. The CDR3 coding sequence is TGCGCCAGCAGCTTGCACAGGGGGCCTGAAAAACTGTTTTTT.

The table lists this clone with many counts. The chain is built from TRBV7-6 and TRBJ1-2; D gene uncertain. The V end lost 3 bases, the J end lost 4 bases, and 9 bases lay between the germline ends. The CDR3 has 13 amino acids. The V gene's germline CDR1 is SGHVS and CDR2 FNYEAQ. In DNA, the CDR3 is TGTGCCAGCAGCTTCGGTGCCACCTATGGCTACACCTTC. It translates to CASSFGATYGYTF.

The V gene is TRBV5-1, the J gene TRBJ1-1; 8 bases agree with TRBD1. V trimming: 4 bases; J trimming: 1 base; junction bases outside the gene matches: 6. CDR1 is SGHRS and CDR2 is YFSETQ in the germline V gene. The CDR3 contains 15 residues. The CDR3 DNA follows: TGCGCCAGCAGCGGAACAGGGGGTCCGAACACTGAAGCTTTCTTT. Encoded protein: CASSGTGGPNTEAFF. Full variable domain (outside the CDR3, taken from reference TRBV5-1 and TRBJ1-1): KAGVTQTPRYLIKTRGQQVTLSCSPISGHRSVSWYQQTPGQGLQFLFEYFSETQRNKGNFPGRFSGRQFSNSRSEMNVSTLELGDSALYLCASSGTGGPNTEAFFGQGTRLTVV.

The chain joins TRBV10-1 to TRBJ1-1; 10 nucleotides match TRBD1. The V gene end was trimmed by 6 bases and the J gene end by 1 base; junction bases not matched to a gene: 2. Germline V gives CDR1 WNHNN, CDR2 SYGVQD (reference sequence). This CDR3 contains 14 residues. CDR3 nucleotides: TGCGCCAGCAGGAGGGACAGGGGGAACACTGAAGCTTTCTTT. It specifies CASRRDRGNTEAFF.

This chain joins TRBV28 and TRBJ2-1; TRBD2 matches at 11 bases. J was trimmed by 4 bases and V by 4 bases; bases with no gene match: 3. The CDR3 length is 15 residues. Germline V gene sequence: CDR1 MDHEN, CDR2 SYDVKM. The CDR3 DNA sequence: TGTGCCAGCAGTTCACTAGCGGGGGCGTACAATGAGCAGTTCTTC. It is translated as CASSSLAGAYNEQFF.

This sequence joins TRBV10-1 and TRBJ2-7, with a weak D call TRBD1 (7 bases). The germline V gene has CDR1 WNHNN and CDR2 SYGVQD (reference sequence). Trimming took off 8 bases at V and 2 bases at J, with 22 bases between the two ends. The CDR3 consists of 16 residues. CDR3 sequence (DNA): TGCGCCAGCTCCCCAGGGGGGTCTGGGAACACCTACGAGCAGTACTTC. It translates to CASSPGGSGNTYEQYF.

This chain links TRBV5-1 with TRBJ2-5; TRBD1 aligns across 10 bases. CDR1 and CDR2 from the germline V gene are SGHRS and YFSETQ. V lost 5 bases and J lost 4; bases outside the gene matches: 8. The CDR3 length is 15 residues. The CDR3 DNA reads TGCGCCAGCAGGCTCGGGACAGGGGTGGTAGAGACCCAGTACTTC. It specifies CASRLGTGVVETQYF.

This chain connects TRBV5-4 to TRBJ2-3; no definite D call. V lost 3 bases to trimming and J lost 4 bases, with 12 bases between them. The length of the CDR3 is 14 residues. Germline-derived CDR1 and CDR2 are SGHNT and YYREEE (reference sequence). CDR3 coding DNA: TGTGCCAGCAGCTCACACTCTAGTGCAGATACGCAGTATTTT. Protein sequence: CASSSHSSADTQYF. The full variable domain, in which reference TRBV5-4 and TRBJ2-3 provide the parts outside the CDR3, is ETGVTQSPTHLIKTRGQQVTLRCSSQSGHNTVSWYQQALGQGPQFIFQYYREEENGRGNFPPRFSGLQFPNYSSELNVNALELDDSALYLCASSSHSSADTQYFGPGTRLTVL.

This chain uses TRBV7-2 with TRBJ1-1; D not resolved. The germline CDR1 and CDR2 sequences are SGHTA and FQGNSA. V gave up 1 base and J gave up 1 base, with 13 bases separating them. The CDR3 totals 16 residues. The CDR3 here is CASSLERGLRNTEAFF. Here the CDR3 DNA reads TGTGCCAGCAGCTTAGAACGAGGTCTGAGGAACACTGAAGCTTTCTTT.

The chain is built from TRBV28 and TRBJ1-1, with D hard to call. Deletions cut 1 base from V and 10 bases from J, with 10 bases between. This CDR3 contains 12 residues. The germline CDR1 and CDR2 sequences are MDHEN and SYDVKM. CDR3 sequence: CASSLLGRSAFF. CDR3 coding DNA: TGTGCCAGCAGTTTATTGGGGAGATCAGCTTTCTTT.

The V and J genes are TRBV2 and TRBJ2-3; 11 nucleotides align to TRBD2. The V gene end was trimmed by 4 bases and the J gene end by 3 bases; junction bases not matched to a gene: 12. Germline-derived CDR1 and CDR2 are SNHLY and FYNNEI. This CDR3 is 18 amino acids long. The CDR3 DNA reads as TGTGCCAGCAGTGTGATAGCGGGGGGGTTGGTAACGACAGATACGCAGTATTTT. Translated, it gives CASSVIAGGLVTTDTQYF.

The V gene is TRBV11-2, the J gene TRBJ1-5, with unresolved D. This CDR3 spans 15 amino acids. Looked up from germline, CDR1 is SGHAT and CDR2 is FQNNGV. Between the trimmed V and J ends, which lost 5 bases and 0 bases, there was a span of 11 bases. This CDR3 is CASSLHGNSNQPQHF. CDR3 coding DNA: TGTGCCAGCAGCCTCCACGGTAATAGCAATCAGCCCCAGCATTTT.

This sequence joins TRBV4-3 and TRBJ1-3; TRBD1 might be the D (6 bases). CDR1 is LGHNA, CDR2 YSLEER, per germline. V lost 1 base, J lost 0 bases, and 7 bases lay in between. The CDR3 has 15 amino acids. CDR3 sequence reads: CASSQGTDSGNTIYF. CDR3 DNA sequence: TGCGCCAGCAGCCAAGGGACAGACTCTGGAAACACCATATATTTT.

J is TRBJ2-7 and V is TRBV5-1; maybe TRBD2 (5 bases). V was pared by 0 bases and J by 0 bases, with 13 bases between. Looked up from germline, CDR1 is SGHRS and CDR2 is YFSETQ. CDR3 length equals 16 residues. DNA of the CDR3: TGCGCCAGCAGCTTGGATACAGCGGTACGCTCCTACGAGCAGTACTTC. Protein product: CASSLDTAVRSYEQYF.